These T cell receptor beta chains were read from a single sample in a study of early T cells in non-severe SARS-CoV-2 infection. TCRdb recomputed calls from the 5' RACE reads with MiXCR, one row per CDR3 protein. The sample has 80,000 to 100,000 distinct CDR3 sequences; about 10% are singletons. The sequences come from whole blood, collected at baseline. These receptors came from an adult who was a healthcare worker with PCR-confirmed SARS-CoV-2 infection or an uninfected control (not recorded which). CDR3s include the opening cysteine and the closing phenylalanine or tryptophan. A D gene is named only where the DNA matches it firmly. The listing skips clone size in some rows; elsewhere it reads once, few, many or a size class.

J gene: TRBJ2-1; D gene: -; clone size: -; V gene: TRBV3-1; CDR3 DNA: TGTGCCAGCAGCCTCCTAGTGGGGAACTACAATGAGCAGTTCTTC; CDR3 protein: CASSLLVGNYNEQFF
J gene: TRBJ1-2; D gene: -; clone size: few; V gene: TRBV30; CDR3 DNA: TGTGCCTGGAGTACCGGGGAGTGGAGTGGCTACACCTTC; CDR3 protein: CAWSTGEWSGYTF
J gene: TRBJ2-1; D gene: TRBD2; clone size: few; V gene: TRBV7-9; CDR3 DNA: TGTGCCAGCAGCTCCCTGGAGATAGCGGGAGGGCCATTCGACCTGAATGAGCAGTTCTTC; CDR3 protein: CASSSLEIAGGPFDLNEQFF
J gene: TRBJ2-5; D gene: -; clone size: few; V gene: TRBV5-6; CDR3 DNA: TGTGCCAGCAGCTTGAGTCGACGCCACCAAGAGACCCAGTACTTC; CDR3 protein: CASSLSRRHQETQYF
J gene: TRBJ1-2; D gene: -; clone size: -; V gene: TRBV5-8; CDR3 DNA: TGTGCCAGCAGCTTTAGGACCCAGGGGAGAGCTGGCTACACCTTC; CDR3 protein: CASSFRTQGRAGYTF
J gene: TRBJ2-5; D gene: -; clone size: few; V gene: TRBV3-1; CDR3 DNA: TGTGCCAGCAGCGATTTAACGGGCTCTTCGGAGACCCAGTACTTC; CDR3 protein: CASSDLTGSSETQYF
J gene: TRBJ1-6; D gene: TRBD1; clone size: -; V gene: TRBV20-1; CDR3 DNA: TGCAGTGCTAGAGACCCCGGACAGGCCAATTCACCCCTCCACTTT; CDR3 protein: CSARDPGQANSPLHF
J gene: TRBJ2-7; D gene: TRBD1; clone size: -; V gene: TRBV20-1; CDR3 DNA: TGCAGTGCCCGAGTTTCAGGGGGTAAAAGGGAGCAGTACTTC; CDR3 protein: CSARVSGGKREQYF
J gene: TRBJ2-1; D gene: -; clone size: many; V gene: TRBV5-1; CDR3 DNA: TGCGCCAGCAGCCCGACGGACAGGGGGCAGACTAGCGGGAGTATTGATGAGCAGTTCTTC; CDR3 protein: CASSPTDRGQTSGSIDEQFF
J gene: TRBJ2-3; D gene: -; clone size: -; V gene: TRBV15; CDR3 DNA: TGTGCCACCAGCAGAGTCCAAAGTGGGACAGATACGCAGTATTTT; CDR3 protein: CATSRVQSGTDTQYF
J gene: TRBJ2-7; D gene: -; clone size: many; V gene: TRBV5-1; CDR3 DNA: TGCGCCAGCAGCTTAGGCACAGGGGAGCAGTACTTC; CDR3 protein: CASSLGTGEQYF
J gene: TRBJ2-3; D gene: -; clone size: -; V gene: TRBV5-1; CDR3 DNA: TGCGCCAGCAGCTTGAGTGGAGGAGAGGATACGCAGTATTTT; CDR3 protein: CASSLSGGEDTQYF
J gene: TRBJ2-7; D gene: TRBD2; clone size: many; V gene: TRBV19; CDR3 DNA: TGTGCCAGTAGTATGGGACTAGCGGGAGCTGGAGAGCAGTACTTC; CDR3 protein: CASSMGLAGAGEQYF
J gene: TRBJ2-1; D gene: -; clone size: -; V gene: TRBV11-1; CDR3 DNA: TGTGCCAGCAGCCCGAGGACATTCCACAATGAGCAGTTCTTC; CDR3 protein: CASSPRTFHNEQFF
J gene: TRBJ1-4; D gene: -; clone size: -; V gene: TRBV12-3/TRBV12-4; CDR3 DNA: TGTGCCAGCAGTTTGGACAGTCGTGGGGAAAAACTGTTTTTT; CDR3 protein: CASSLDSRGEKLFF
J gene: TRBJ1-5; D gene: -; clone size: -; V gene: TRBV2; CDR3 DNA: TGTGCCAGCAGGCGGTCGACCGGTAGCAATCAGCCCCAGCATTTT; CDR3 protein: CASRRSTGSNQPQHF
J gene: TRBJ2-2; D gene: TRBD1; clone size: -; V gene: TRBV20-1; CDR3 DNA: TGCAGTGCTAGAGCCGGGACAGGGGGCACCGGGGAGCTGTTTTTT; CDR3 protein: CSARAGTGGTGELFF
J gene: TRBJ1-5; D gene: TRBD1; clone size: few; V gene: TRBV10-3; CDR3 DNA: TGTGCCATCAGCCCAACACAGGGGGCACTAGGGCAGCCCCAGCATTTT; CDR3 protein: CAISPTQGALGQPQHF
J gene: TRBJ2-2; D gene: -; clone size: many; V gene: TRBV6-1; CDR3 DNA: TGTGCCAGCGTCTGGGGGAACACCGGGGAGCTGTTTTTT; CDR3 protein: CASVWGNTGELFF
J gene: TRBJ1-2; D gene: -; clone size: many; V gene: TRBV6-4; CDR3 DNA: TGTGCCAGCAGTGAAGATAGTGGCAGGGTGCGGGGCTACACCTTC; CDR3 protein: CASSEDSGRVRGYTF
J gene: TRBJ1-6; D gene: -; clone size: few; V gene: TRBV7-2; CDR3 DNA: TGTGCCAGCAGCCGGAGTACAGGGCTTAATTCACCCCTCCACTTT; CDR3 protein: CASSRSTGLNSPLHF
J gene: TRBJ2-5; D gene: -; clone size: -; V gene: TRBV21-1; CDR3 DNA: TGTGCCAGCAGCAATGGGGGACGTCCCGAGACCCAGTACTTC; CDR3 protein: CASSNGGRPETQYF
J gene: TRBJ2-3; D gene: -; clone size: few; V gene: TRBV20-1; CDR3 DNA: TGCAGTGCCTACAAACAAGCAGATACGCAGTATTTT; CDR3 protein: CSAYKQADTQYF
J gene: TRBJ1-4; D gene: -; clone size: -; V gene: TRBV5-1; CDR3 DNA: TGCGCCAGCAGCTTGATCGAAAAACTGTTTTTT; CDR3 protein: CASSLIEKLFF
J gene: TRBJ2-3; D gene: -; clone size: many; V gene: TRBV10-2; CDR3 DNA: TGCGCCAGCAAGGAATCAGATACGCAGTATTTT; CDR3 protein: CASKESDTQYF
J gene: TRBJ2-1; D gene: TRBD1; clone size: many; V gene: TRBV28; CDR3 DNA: TGTGCCAGCAGCTTAACCGGGACAGGGAGGGAAGGGGAGCAGTTCTTC; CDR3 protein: CASSLTGTGREGEQFF
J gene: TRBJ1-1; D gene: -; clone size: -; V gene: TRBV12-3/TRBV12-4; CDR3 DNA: TGTGCCAGCAGTCCAAACCTTCGTTTGAACACTGAAGCTTCCTTT; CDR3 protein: CASSPNLRLNTEASF
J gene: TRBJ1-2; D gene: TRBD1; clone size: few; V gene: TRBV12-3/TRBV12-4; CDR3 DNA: TGTGCCAGCAGTTCCGGGACAGGAGACTATGGCTACACCTTC; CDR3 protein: CASSSGTGDYGYTF
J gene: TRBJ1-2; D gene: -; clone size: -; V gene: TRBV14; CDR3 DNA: TGTGCCAGCAGCCAAGATTTGGGGACCCCCGTTCTTGTCTTC; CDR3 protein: CASSQDLGTPVLVF
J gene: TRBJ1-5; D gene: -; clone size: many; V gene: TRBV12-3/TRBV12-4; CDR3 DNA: TGTGCCAGCAGTTTAGGGAGAAAAGGGAATAGCAATCAGCCCCAGCATTTT; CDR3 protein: CASSLGRKGNSNQPQHF
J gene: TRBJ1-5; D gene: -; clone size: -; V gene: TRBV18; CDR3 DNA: TGTGCCAGCTCACGGACTTCCAACGGACAGCCCCAGCATTTT; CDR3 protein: CASSRTSNGQPQHF
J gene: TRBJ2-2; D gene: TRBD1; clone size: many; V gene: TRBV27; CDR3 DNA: TGTGCCAGCAGTCGGGGACAGGGGGCCGGGGAGCTGTTTTTT; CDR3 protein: CASSRGQGAGELFF
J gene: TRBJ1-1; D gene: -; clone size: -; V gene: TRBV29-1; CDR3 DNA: TGCAGCGTTAAGAGGGCAGAGAAGAACACTGAAGCTTTCTTT; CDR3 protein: CSVKRAEKNTEAFF
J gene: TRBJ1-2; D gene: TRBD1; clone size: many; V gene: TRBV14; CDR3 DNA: TGTGCCAGCAGCCTATTACCTAAAGGGACAGTCTATGGCTACACCTTC; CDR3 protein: CASSLLPKGTVYGYTF
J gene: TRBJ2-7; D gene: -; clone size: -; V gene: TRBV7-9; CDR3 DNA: TGTGCCAGCAGCCCCTCCGGGACATACTACGAGCAGTACTTC; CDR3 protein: CASSPSGTYYEQYF
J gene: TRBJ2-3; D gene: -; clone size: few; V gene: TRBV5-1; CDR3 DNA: TGCGCCAGCAGCTTGGACACGCGAGATACGCAGTATTTT; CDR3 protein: CASSLDTRDTQYF
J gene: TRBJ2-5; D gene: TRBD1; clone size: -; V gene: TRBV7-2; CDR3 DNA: TGTGCCAGCAGCCCACCAGGGACAGGGCCCCAGTACTTC; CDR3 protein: CASSPPGTGPQYF
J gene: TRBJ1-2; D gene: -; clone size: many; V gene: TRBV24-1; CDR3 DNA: TGTGCCACCAGTGAGGGCACCGGGATCTCGAGCGGCTACACCTTC; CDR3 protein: CATSEGTGISSGYTF
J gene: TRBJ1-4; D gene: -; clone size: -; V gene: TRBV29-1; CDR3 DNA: TGCACCGTACAGGGACGACAAAATGAAAAACTGTTTTTT; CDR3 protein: CTVQGRQNEKLFF
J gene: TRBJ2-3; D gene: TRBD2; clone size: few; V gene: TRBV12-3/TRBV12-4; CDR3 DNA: TGTGCCAGCAGTTTAGATCGGGGGGTGTCAGATACGCAGTATTTT; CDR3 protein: CASSLDRGVSDTQYF
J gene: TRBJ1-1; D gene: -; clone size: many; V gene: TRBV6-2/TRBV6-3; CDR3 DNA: TGTGCCAGCAGAAGGGTAGGAGTCGCTGAAGCTTTCTTT; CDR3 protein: CASRRVGVAEAFF
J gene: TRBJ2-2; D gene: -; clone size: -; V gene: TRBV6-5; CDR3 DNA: TGTGCCAGCAGCTCCGGACAGTTCATCGGGGAGCTGTTTTTT; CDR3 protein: CASSSGQFIGELFF
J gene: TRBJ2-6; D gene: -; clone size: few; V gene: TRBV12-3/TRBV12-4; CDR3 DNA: TGTGCCAGCAGTTTAGCGGGCGTCTACTCTGGGGCCAACGTCCTGACTTTC; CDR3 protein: CASSLAGVYSGANVLTF
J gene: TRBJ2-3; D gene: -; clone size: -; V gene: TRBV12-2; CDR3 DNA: TGTGCAAGTCGCCGAGGACTAGCGGGGACCACAGATACGCAGTATTTT; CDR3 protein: CASRRGLAGTTDTQYF
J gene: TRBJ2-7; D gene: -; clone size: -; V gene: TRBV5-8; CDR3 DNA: TGTGTCAGCAGCTACCTTAACAGGGACGAGCAGTACTTC; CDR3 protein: CVSSYLNRDEQYF
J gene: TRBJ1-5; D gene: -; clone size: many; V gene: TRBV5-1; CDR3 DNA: TGCGCCAGCAGCTTGGCCGGCGGTAATCAGCCCCAGCATTTT; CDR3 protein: CASSLAGGNQPQHF